This passage covers 14 T cell receptor beta chains from one sample sequenced in a study of Graves' ophthalmopathy and Graves' hyperthyroidism. Transcripts of RNA were the source for amplifying TCR beta CDR3 regions. A first-round RT-PCR used HTBI primers, followed by a second-round multiplex PCR. TCRdb analysed the multiplex PCR reads with MiXCR anew, one entry per CDR3 protein. The sample carries about 14,000 distinct CDR3 sequences, around 50% recorded once. The specimen sequenced was peripheral blood. The receptor source for this set is a woman aged 25 to 39 with Graves' ophthalmopathy.

In this sample, this clonotype turned up once. The CDR3, as DNA: TGTGCCAGCAGTTTCGACAGGGTCTATGGCTACACCTTC. Protein sequence: CASSFDRVYGYTF. This rearrangement joins TRBV5-4 to TRBJ1-2; 7 bases fit TRBD1. CDR3 length equals 13 residues. Germline CDR1 reads SGHNT; CDR2 reads YYREEE (reference sequence). With V trimmed by 5 bases and J by 4 bases, 5 bases remained unmatched.

The chain combines TRBV29-1 with TRBJ2-1, with 7 bases aligning to TRBD2. CDR1 is SQVTM and CDR2 is ANQGSEA in the germline V gene. The CDR3 totals 15 residues. J gave up 2 bases and V 7 bases, and 11 bases lay outside the gene matches. The CDR3 nucleotides are TGCAGCGCCTCACGGGGCGGGGGACCCTACAATGAGCAGTTCTTC. Its protein product is CSASRGGGPYNEQFF.

The chain couples TRBV20-1 to TRBJ2-2, with 7 positions matching TRBD1. Germline CDR1 is DFQATT and CDR2 is SNEGSKA (reference sequence). The CDR3 spans 13 residues. J gave up 6 bases and V 6 bases, and 7 bases lay outside the gene matches. CDR3 DNA: TGCAGTGCCCAGACAGGGATCGCCGGGGAGCTGTTTTTT. Protein product: CSAQTGIAGELFF.

The chain couples TRBV20-1 to TRBJ1-2; D call uncertain. V gave up 3 bases and J gave up 4 bases, with 12 bases separating them. The CDR3 has 13 residues. The germline gives CDR1 DFQATT, CDR2 SNEGSKA (reference sequence). CDR3 DNA sequence: TGCAGTGCTAGTTCAGTCGACTTCTATGGCTACACCTTC. Protein product: CSASSVDFYGYTF.

In its sample, this clonotype is medium-sized. The chain joins TRBV9 to TRBJ1-1; 8 nucleotides align to TRBD1. Germline V CDR1 and CDR2: SGDLS, YYNGEE. The CDR3 consists of 15 residues. The J segment lost 10 bases and the V segment lost 3 bases, leaving 14 bases of the junction unmatched. CDR3 bases: TGTGCCAGCAGCGATGAAGGGAGGACAGGGCAAGCAGCTTTCTTT. As protein: CASSDEGRTGQAAFF.

On this clonotype: At one end, the junction sequence differs from germline, possibly due to a read error. The V call is TRBV7-2, the J call TRBJ2-1, with 10 bases lining up with TRBD2. The CDR3 is made up of 16 amino acids. CDR1 is SGHTA and CDR2 is FQGNSA in the germline V gene. The CDR3 region has the DNA TGTGACAGCAAGGCTAGCGGGAGTTTTTTAGACAATGAGCAGTTCTTC. Amino acid sequence: CDSKASGSFLDNEQFF. Together with reference TRBV7-2 and TRBJ2-1, the CDR3 gives the full variable domain: GAGVSQSPSNKVTEKGKDVELRCDPISGHTALYWYRQSLGQGLEFLIYFQGNSAPDKSGLPSDRFSAERTGGSVSTLTIQRTQQEDSAVYLCDSKASGSFLDNEQFFGPGTRLTVL.

J is TRBJ1-2 and V is TRBV20-1; D perhaps matches TRBD1 (5 bases). V was trimmed by 6 bases and J by 6 bases, leaving 14 bases between them. CDR3 length: 12 amino acids. Germline CDR1 reads DFQATT; CDR2 reads SNEGSKA (reference sequence). The CDR3 coding sequence is TGCAGTGCGCGGAGTGGGGGGAATGGCTACACCTTC. It translates to CSARSGGNGYTF.

The chain links TRBV7-9 to TRBJ1-2; no clear D. Between the trimmed V and J ends, which lost 5 bases and 3 bases, there was a span of 7 bases. CDR1 is SEHNR and CDR2 is FQNEAQ in the germline V gene (reference sequence). The CDR3 sequence is 12 residues long. The DNA of the CDR3 is TGTGCCAGCAGCAACGTATACTATGGCTACACCTTC. Translating gives CASSNVYYGYTF.

Concerning this clonotype: The junction differs from germline at one of its ends, possibly a read error. The chain couples TRBV11-2 to TRBJ2-7; D possibly corresponds to TRBD2 (5 bases). The germline V gene encodes CDR1 SGHAT and CDR2 FQNNGV. The CDR3 loop spans 16 amino acids. CDR3 amino acids: CASSLDLLASSYGQYF. In DNA form, the CDR3 reads TGTGCCAGCAGCTTAGATCTCCTAGCATCTTCCTACGGGCAGTACTTC.

Remarks on this clonotype: Relative to the germline gene, one junction end is altered; a read error may explain this. This rearrangement joins TRBV6-1 to TRBJ1-5; D is ambiguous. Germline V lookup: CDR1 MNHNS, CDR2 SASEGT. The CDR3 runs 13 residues. The CDR3 DNA sequence: TGTGCCAGCAGTAATAAGGCAGAGCAGCCCCATCATTTT. It translates to CASSNKAEQPHHF.

The chain has TRBV2 and TRBJ1-2, with 9 bases fitting TRBD1. Germline assignment: CDR1 SNHLY and CDR2 FYNNEI. The CDR3 contains 13 residues. V lost 5 bases and J lost 4; bases outside the gene matches: 2. CDR3 loop: CASSQTGGYGYTF. DNA of the CDR3: TGTGCCAGCAGTCAGACAGGGGGCTATGGCTACACCTTC.

This clonotype was counted between two and nine times. This chain joins TRBV11-3 and TRBJ2-1, with 7 bases fitting TRBD1. This CDR3 spans 15 amino acids. Germline V gene lookup returns CDR1 SGHNT and CDR2 YENEEA. V was clipped by 5 bases and J by 7 bases; unmatched bases: 11. The CDR3, as DNA: TGTGCCAGCAGCGCTCGACAGGGCCCTCGGAATGAGCAGTTCTTC. This translates into CASSARQGPRNEQFF.

This clonotype turned up a few times. The chain joins TRBV12-3 or TRBV12-4 to TRBJ1-2, with 7 bases lining up with TRBD1. The CDR3 has 13 residues. V was pared by 5 bases and J by 7 bases, with 7 bases of the junction left unmatched. CDR3 amino acids: CASSPQGVRGYTF. In nucleotides, the CDR3 is TGTGCCAGCAGTCCTCAGGGGGTGCGTGGCTACACCTTC.

This clonotype was picked up a small number of times. This chain joins TRBV20-1 and TRBJ2-1; D might be TRBD1 or TRBD2, each matching 6 bases. The CDR3 loop spans 15 amino acids. Trimming took 6 bases from V and 6 from J, leaving 21 bases between them. The V gene's germline CDR1 is DFQATT and CDR2 SNEGSKA (reference sequence). The CDR3: CSAGKGGTAPNEQFF. In DNA form, the CDR3 reads TGCAGTGCAGGCAAAGGGGGGACTGCTCCCAATGAGCAGTTCTTC.